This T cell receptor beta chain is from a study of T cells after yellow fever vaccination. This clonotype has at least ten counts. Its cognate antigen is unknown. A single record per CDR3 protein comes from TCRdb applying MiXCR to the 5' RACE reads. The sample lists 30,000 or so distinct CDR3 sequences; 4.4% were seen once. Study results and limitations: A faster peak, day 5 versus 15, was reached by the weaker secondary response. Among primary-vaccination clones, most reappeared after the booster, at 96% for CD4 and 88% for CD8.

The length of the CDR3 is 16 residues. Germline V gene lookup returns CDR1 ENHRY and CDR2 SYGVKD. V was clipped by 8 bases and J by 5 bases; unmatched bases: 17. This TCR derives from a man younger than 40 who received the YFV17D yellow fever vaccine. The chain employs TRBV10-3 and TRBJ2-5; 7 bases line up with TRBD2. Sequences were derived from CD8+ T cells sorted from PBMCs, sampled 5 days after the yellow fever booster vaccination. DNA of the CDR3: TGTGCCATCTCTGGGAGGGCGGAGTCCGGATTGGAGACCCAGTACTTC. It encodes CAISGRAESGLETQYF.